These 26 T cell receptor beta chains came from one sample sequenced in a study of T cell repertoires in cytomegalovirus infection. MiXCR, run by TCRdb on the reads, gives a single entry per CDR3 protein. Of roughly 640,000 distinct CDR3 sequences in the sample, roughly a quarter are singletons; the top ten hold under 8.5%. Sequenced input: CD8+ T cells from PBMCs. Source of these receptors: a human donor in good health (CMV status not recorded). Some clones in this sample may be carry-over from other donors' samples.

This chain joins TRBV6-1 and TRBJ1-1; D not resolved. The length of the CDR3 is 13 residues. Germline V gives CDR1 MNHNS, CDR2 SASEGT. The V end lost 7 bases, the J end lost 1 base, and 10 bases lay between the germline ends. The chain's CDR3 is CASTRASNTEAFF. As DNA, the CDR3 is TGTGCCAGCACAAGGGCCTCGAACACTGAAGCTTTCTTT.

The rearrangement joins TRBV20-1 to TRBJ1-1; TRBD1 is a possible D gene (6 bases). This CDR3 is 14 amino acids long. Trimming pared 6 bases from V and 0 bases from J, leaving 14 bases between. Germline CDR1 and CDR2: DFQATT and SNEGSKA (reference sequence). Here the CDR3 DNA reads TGCAGTGCCCCGATGGGGGCGCTGAACACTGAAGCTTTCTTT. Its protein is CSAPMGALNTEAFF.

Concerning this clonotype: The germline gene is not matched at one end of the junction; a read error may be the cause. The gene calls are TRBV12-5 and TRBJ2-7, with 11 bases aligning to TRBD1. Germline values: CDR1 LGHNT, CDR2 FRNRAP. This CDR3 comprises 13 residues. The CDR3 region is CVSVRTGGFEQYF. CDR3 DNA: TGTGTTAGTGTTAGGACAGGGGGCTTCGAGCAGTACTTC.

The sample holds many counts of this clonotype. This rearrangement joins TRBV19 to TRBJ2-2, with a weak D call TRBD1 (6 bases). The germline V and J ends were trimmed by 6 bases and 0 bases, with 11 bases remaining between them. This CDR3 is built from 15 residues. The V gene's germline CDR1 is LNHDA and CDR2 SQIVND (reference sequence). This CDR3 reads CASRTGPSNTGELFF. CDR3 nucleotides: TGTGCCAGTAGAACAGGGCCTTCGAACACCGGGGAGCTGTTTTTT.

The V gene is TRBV9, the J gene TRBJ2-3; TRBD2 is a possible D gene (6 bases). The CDR3 covers 16 residues. CDR1 is SGDLS and CDR2 is YYNGEE in the germline V gene. V was clipped by 4 bases and J by 2 bases, with 17 bases between them. The CDR3 DNA follows: TGTGCCAGCAGCCTCAACCTGGGAGGTTCCACAGATACGCAGTATTTT. This codes for CASSLNLGGSTDTQYF. The whole variable domain, remainder taken from reference TRBV9 and TRBJ2-3, is DSGVTQTPKHLITATGQRVTLRCSPRSGDLSVYWYQQSLDQGLQFLIQYYNGEERAKGNILERFSAQQFPDLHSELNLSSLELGDSALYFCASSLNLGGSTDTQYFGPGTRLTVL.

This clonotype showed up just a few times. This chain links TRBV29-1 with TRBJ1-2; D is ambiguous. The CDR3 consists of 15 residues. The V end was cut by 6 bases, the J end by 7 bases, with 24 bases between. Germline CDR1 reads SQVTM; CDR2 reads ANQGSEA. CDR3 amino acids: CSVDPLGSVAGGYTF. CDR3 nucleotide sequence: TGCAGCGTGGACCCCCTAGGGTCCGTGGCTGGTGGCTACACCTTC.

This clonotype was detected many times. The chain combines TRBV7-6 with TRBJ2-1; 13 bases fit TRBD2. The CDR3 is 18 amino acids. The germline V gene has CDR1 SGHVS and CDR2 FNYEAQ. With 1 base clipped from V and 0 bases from J, the junction kept 3 bases outside the gene matches. The CDR3 DNA sequence: TGTGCCAGCAGCTTAGGACTAGCGGGGGGAACCTCCTACAATGAGCAGTTCTTC. It is translated as CASSLGLAGGTSYNEQFF. The full variable domain, in which reference TRBV7-6 and TRBJ2-1 provide the parts outside the CDR3, is GAGVSQSPRYKVTKRGQDVALRCDPISGHVSLYWYRQALGQGPEFLTYFNYEAQQDKSGLPNDRFSAERPEGSISTLTIQRTEQRDSAMYRCASSLGLAGGTSYNEQFFGPGTRLTVL.

The chain is built from TRBV28 and TRBJ1-5; TRBD1 agrees at 8 bases. CDR1 is MDHEN and CDR2 is SYDVKM in the germline V gene. The CDR3 totals 15 residues. J lost 4 bases, V lost 4 bases, and 6 bases had no gene match. The CDR3 DNA is TGTGCCAGCAGTTATGGACAGGGCAATAATCAGCCCCAGCATTTT. Translated, it gives CASSYGQGNNQPQHF.

A few counts support this clonotype. The chain uses TRBV7-3 and TRBJ2-1; unclear D gene. Trimming left V 5 bases short and J 8 bases short, with 16 bases between. This CDR3 is 14 amino acids long. Germline V gene lookup returns CDR1 SGHTA and CDR2 FQGTGA. The chain's CDR3 is CASSLPHWAYEQFF. The CDR3 bases are TGTGCCAGCAGCCTTCCCCACTGGGCATATGAGCAGTTCTTC. Using reference TRBV7-3 and TRBJ2-1 for the parts outside the CDR3, the full variable domain is GAGVSQTPSNKVTEKGKYVELRCDPISGHTALYWYRQSLGQGPEFLIYFQGTGAADDSGLPNDRFFAVRPEGSVSTLKIQRTERGDSAVYLCASSLPHWAYEQFFGPGTRLTVL.

This chain joins TRBV5-4 and TRBJ2-3, with D uncertain. The V gene's germline CDR1 is SGHNT and CDR2 YYREEE (reference sequence). V dropped 6 bases and J dropped 2 bases, with 7 bases sitting between them. CDR3 length: 12 residues. CDR3 loop: CASTGLTDTQYF. The DNA for the CDR3 is TGTGCCAGCACGGGCCTCACAGATACGCAGTATTTT.

Many counts were recorded for this clonotype. The chain recombines TRBV7-6 with TRBJ2-7; D not resolved. The CDR3 covers 12 residues. V gave up 1 base and J gave up 6 bases, with 7 bases separating them. Germline V gene data show CDR1 as SGHVS and CDR2 as FNYEAQ. Here the CDR3 reads CASSLGSGEQYF. CDR3 DNA sequence: TGTGCCAGCAGCTTAGGGAGTGGCGAGCAGTACTTC.

There are a few counts of this clonotype. V and J are TRBV20-1 and TRBJ1-1; D remains unclear. The V end lost 7 bases, the J end lost 2 bases, and 8 bases lay between the germline ends. The CDR3 consists of 11 residues. The germline V gene has CDR1 DFQATT and CDR2 SNEGSKA (reference sequence). The CDR3, as DNA: TGCAGTGTATGGCGTAACACTGAAGCTTTCTTT. Encoded protein: CSVWRNTEAFF.

There are a few counts of this clonotype. The chain uses TRBV29-1 and TRBJ1-1; D might be TRBD1 (5 bases). Per germline, CDR1 SQVTM and CDR2 ANQGSEA. Trimming cost V 0 bases and J 0 bases, with 11 bases left between them. The CDR3 spans 15 residues. CDR3 amino acids: CSVEEYRQLNTEAFF. The CDR3 DNA reads as TGCAGCGTTGAAGAATACCGACAGTTGAACACTGAAGCTTTCTTT.

This chain connects TRBV11-1 to TRBJ2-7; the D gene could be TRBD1 or TRBD2 (5 bases each). The ends were cut back, 3 bases at V and 2 bases at J, with 11 bases in the middle. The CDR3 spans 14 residues. Germline assignment: CDR1 SGHAT and CDR2 FQDESV (reference sequence). The CDR3 bases are TGTGCCAGCAGCTTGGGGGTAGGCACCTACGAGCAGTACTTC. Protein sequence: CASSLGVGTYEQYF.

There are a few counts of this clonotype. The V gene is TRBV7-9, the J gene TRBJ2-1; no clear D gene. The CDR3 is made up of 15 amino acids. Between the trimmed V and J ends, which lost 1 base and 3 bases, there was a span of 10 bases. Germline CDR1 is SEHNR and CDR2 is FQNEAQ (reference sequence). The CDR3 sequence is CASSLGAPVYNEQFF. CDR3 coding DNA: TGTGCCAGCAGCTTAGGGGCGCCAGTCTACAATGAGCAGTTCTTC.

This clonotype was counted at least ten times. This CDR3 is CASSPQGGGEQYF. The CDR3 DNA is TGCGCCAGCAGCCCACAGGGTGGAGGCGAGCAGTACTTC. The rearrangement joins TRBV4-1 to TRBJ2-7, with D perhaps TRBD1 (6 bases). Trimming removed 4 bases at V and 6 bases at J, with 13 bases between. CDR3 size: 13 residues. Germline CDR1 and CDR2: MGHRA and YSYEKL.

This clonotype was seen repeatedly, ten times or more. The chain employs TRBV6-5 and TRBJ2-2; TRBD1 is a possible D gene (5 bases). Germline lookup yields CDR1 MNHEY and CDR2 SVGAGI. V was shortened by 1 base and J by 0 bases, with 9 bases between the two germline ends. The CDR3 sequence is 16 residues long. The CDR3 loop reads CASSYYRKANTGELFF. CDR3 coding DNA: TGTGCCAGCAGTTACTACAGGAAAGCGAACACCGGGGAGCTGTTTTTT.

This clonotype was seen a few times. V usage is TRBV25-1 and J usage is TRBJ1-2; TRBD1 is a possible D gene (5 bases). Germline V CDR1 and CDR2: MGHDK, SYGVNS. This CDR3 contains 13 residues. V was clipped by 5 bases and J by 4 bases, with 11 bases between them. CDR3 residues: CASSWGPRYGYTF. The CDR3 DNA follows: TGTGCCAGCAGTTGGGGACCGCGCTATGGCTACACCTTC.

The sample holds many counts of this clonotype. The chain joins TRBV10-3 to TRBJ2-1, with a weak D call TRBD2 (5 bases). Germline V lookup: CDR1 ENHRY, CDR2 SYGVKD. This CDR3 comprises 17 residues. Trimming took 9 bases from V and 4 from J, leaving 25 bases between them. The CDR3 DNA sequence: TGTGCCATGGGGATGGTGGAGGACGAGGACGAGTACAATGAGCAGTTCTTC. It encodes CAMGMVEDEDEYNEQFF.

This clonotype was recorded a few times. The rearrangement uses TRBV7-9 and TRBJ2-3; possibly TRBD2 for D (6 bases). The CDR3 has 19 residues. The germline CDR1 and CDR2 sequences are SEHNR and FQNEAQ (reference sequence). The V gene lost 1 base and the J gene lost 2 bases, with 22 bases spanning the gap. In DNA, the CDR3 is TGTGCCAGCAGCTTAGGGGAGGCGGCTAATCCGACCCACACAGATACGCAGTATTTT. Protein sequence: CASSLGEAANPTHTDTQYF.

This clonotype was found many times. This sequence joins TRBV11-2 and TRBJ2-1, with D uncertain. V was cut by 4 bases and J by 1 base, with 8 bases left in between. The germline CDR1 and CDR2 sequences are SGHAT and FQNNGV. This CDR3 is built from 14 residues. CDR3 in DNA: TGTGCCAGCAGCTCGGATGGGTCCTACAATGAGCAGTTCTTC. Translation gives CASSSDGSYNEQFF.

This clonotype was seen at least ten times. The J gene is TRBJ1-4, the V gene TRBV7-8, with D possibly matching TRBD1 (6 bases). V lost 5 bases, J lost 5 bases, and 24 bases lay in between. This CDR3 has 18 amino acids. Germline-derived CDR1 and CDR2 are SGHVS and FQNEAQ. The CDR3 nucleotides read TGTGCCAGCAGCAAAGGAATCCGGGACATCAAAATGAATGAAAAACTGTTTTTT. Translating gives CASSKGIRDIKMNEKLFF.

J is TRBJ1-2 and V is TRBV20-1; tentatively, D is TRBD1 (6 bases). CDR1 is DFQATT, CDR2 SNEGSKA, per germline (reference sequence). The CDR3 runs 16 residues. Deletions cut 0 bases from V and 5 bases from J, with 19 bases between. The CDR3 spells CSARDQLQGRGYGYTF. CDR3 bases: TGCAGTGCTAGAGATCAGTTACAGGGTCGTGGGTATGGCTACACCTTC.

This clonotype was seen many times. The chain recombines TRBV7-2 with TRBJ1-1; D unresolved. In germline, CDR1 is SGHTA, CDR2 FQGNSA. CDR3 length equals 15 residues. The V and J ends lost 1 base and 0 bases respectively, with 9 bases between them. The CDR3 loop reads CASSLVQAVNTEAFF. The CDR3 DNA reads as TGTGCCAGCAGCTTAGTGCAGGCCGTGAACACTGAAGCTTTCTTT.

The rearrangement links TRBV7-2 to TRBJ2-7, with 12 bases matching TRBD2. The J segment lost 2 bases and the V segment lost 4 bases, leaving 3 bases of the junction unmatched. The germline gives CDR1 SGHTA, CDR2 FQGNSA. The CDR3 loop spans 15 amino acids. CDR3 DNA: TGTGCCAGCAGCTCCGGACTAGCGGGGACCTACGAGCAGTACGTC. This sequence encodes CASSSGLAGTYEQYV.

The chain links TRBV7-9 to TRBJ1-1; no clear D. The CDR3 is made up of 16 amino acids. Per the germline V gene, CDR1 is SEHNR and CDR2 is FQNEAQ (reference sequence). V was trimmed by 4 bases and J by 0 bases, leaving 15 bases between them. The CDR3 sequence is CASSSGPTGLNTEAFF. The CDR3 nucleotides read TGTGCCAGCAGCTCAGGACCGACCGGATTGAACACTGAAGCTTTCTTT.